Listed here is a single T cell receptor beta chain. The sample comes from a study of control samples from healthy donors and cancer patients. Generated by immunoSEQ multiplex PCR, the TCRdb table keeps only in-frame clones and is missing some. This sample has 90,000 to 150,000 clones, with approximately 91% found just once. V was trimmed by 1 base and J by 10 bases, leaving 20 bases between them. The CDR3 runs 17 residues. Germline lookup yields CDR1 LNHNV and CDR2 YYDKDF (reference sequence). Sequenced: blood. The TCR sequence derives from a woman under 30 in good health. The chain has TRBV15 and TRBJ1-6, with TRBD1 as a possible D gene (5 bases). CDR3 in amino acids: CATSRGGVAGWGSPLHF. The CDR3 region has the DNA TGTGCCACCAGCAGAGGAGGGGTAGCAGGCTGGGGGTCACCCCTCCACTTT.